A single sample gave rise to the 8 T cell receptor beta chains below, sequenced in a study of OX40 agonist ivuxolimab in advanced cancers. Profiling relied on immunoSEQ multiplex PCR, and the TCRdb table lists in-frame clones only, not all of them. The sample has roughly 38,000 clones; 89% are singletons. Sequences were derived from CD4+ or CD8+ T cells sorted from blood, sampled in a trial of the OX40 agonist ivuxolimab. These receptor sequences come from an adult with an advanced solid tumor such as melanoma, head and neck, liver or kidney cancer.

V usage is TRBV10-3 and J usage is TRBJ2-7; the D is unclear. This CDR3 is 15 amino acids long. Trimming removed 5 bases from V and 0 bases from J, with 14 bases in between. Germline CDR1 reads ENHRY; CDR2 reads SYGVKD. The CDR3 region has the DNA TGTGCCATCAGTCCAGGTCCTGAAACCTCCTACGAGCAGTACTTC. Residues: CAISPGPETSYEQYF.

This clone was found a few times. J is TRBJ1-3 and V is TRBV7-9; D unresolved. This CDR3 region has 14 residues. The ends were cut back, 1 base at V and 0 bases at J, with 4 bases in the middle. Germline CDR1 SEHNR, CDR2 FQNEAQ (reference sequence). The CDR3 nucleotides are TGTGCCAGCAGCTTAGGCACCTCTGGAAACACCATATATTTT. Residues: CASSLGTSGNTIYF.

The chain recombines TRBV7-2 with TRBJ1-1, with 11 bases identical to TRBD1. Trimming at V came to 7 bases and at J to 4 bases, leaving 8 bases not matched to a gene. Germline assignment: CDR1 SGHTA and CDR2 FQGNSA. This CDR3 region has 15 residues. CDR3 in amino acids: CASTIRTGGITEAFF. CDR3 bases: TGTGCCAGCACCATTCGGACAGGGGGCATCACTGAAGCTTTCTTT.

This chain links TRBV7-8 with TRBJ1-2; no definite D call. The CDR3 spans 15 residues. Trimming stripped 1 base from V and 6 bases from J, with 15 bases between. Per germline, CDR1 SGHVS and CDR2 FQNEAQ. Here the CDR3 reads CASSLDTASRNGYTF. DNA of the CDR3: TGTGCCAGCAGCTTAGACACAGCTTCAAGGAATGGCTACACCTTC.

CDR3 in amino acids: CASRMTESSTDTQYF. CDR3 sequence (DNA): TGTGCCAGCAGGATGACAGAGTCTAGCACAGATACGCAGTATTTT. The chain joins TRBV7-9 to TRBJ2-3; D is possibly TRBD1 (5 bases). CDR3 size: 15 residues. CDR1 and CDR2 (germline): SEHNR, FQNEAQ (reference sequence). The V and J ends lost 6 bases and 0 bases respectively, with 13 bases between them. Variable domain in full (rest from reference TRBV7-9 and TRBJ2-3): DTGVSQNPRHKITKRGQNVTFRCDPISEHNRLYWYRQTLGQGPEFLTYFQNEAQLEKSRLLSDRFSAERPKGSFSTLEIQRTEQGDSAMYLCASRMTESSTDTQYFGPGTRLTVL.

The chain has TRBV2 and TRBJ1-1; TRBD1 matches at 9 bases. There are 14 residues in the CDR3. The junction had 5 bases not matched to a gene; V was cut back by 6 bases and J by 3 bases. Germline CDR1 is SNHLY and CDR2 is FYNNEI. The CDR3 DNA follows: TGTGCCAGCAGGACAGGGGGGGACGACACTGAAGCTTTCTTT. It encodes CASRTGGDDTEAFF.

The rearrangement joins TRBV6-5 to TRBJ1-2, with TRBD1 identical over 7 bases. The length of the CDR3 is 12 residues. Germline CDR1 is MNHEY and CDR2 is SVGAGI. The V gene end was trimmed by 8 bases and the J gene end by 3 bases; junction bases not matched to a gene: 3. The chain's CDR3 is CASGGQYYGYTF. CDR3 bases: TGTGCCAGCGGGGGACAGTACTATGGCTACACCTTC.

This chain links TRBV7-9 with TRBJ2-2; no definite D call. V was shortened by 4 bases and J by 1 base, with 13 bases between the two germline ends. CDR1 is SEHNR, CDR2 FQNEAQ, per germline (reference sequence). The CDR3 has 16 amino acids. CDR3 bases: TGTGCCAGCAGCTCCCGCGATGGCCTGAACACCGGGGAGCTGTTTTTT. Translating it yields CASSSRDGLNTGELFF.